This paragraph covers one T cell receptor beta chain sequence. Its antigen is undetermined. Amplification used 60 Vbeta primers and 13 Jbeta primers. The assay was immunoSEQ multiplex PCR, and TCRdb's table has in-frame clones only and misses some. The table includes fewer than 200,000 clones, over 80% detected once. This sample is drawn from a study of cytomegalovirus exposure and HLA in healthy donors. The CDR3 sequence is 14 residues long. Germline CDR1 reads LNHDA; CDR2 reads SQIVND (reference sequence). The V gene lost 1 base and the J gene lost 6 bases, with 12 bases spanning the gap. Though nominally healthy at sampling, donors likely had unrecorded immune exposures. Regarding the study as a whole: Productive rates of about 87% or about 30% were seen for most TCR beta V segments in an earlier analysis. Cytomegalovirus association was listed for approximately 150 TCR beta chains. A later analysis linked around 17,000 TCR beta sequences to HLA alleles at 0.05 false discovery rate.

What was sequenced was PBMCs. The TCR comes from a woman aged 45 to 65 in good health and CMV-seropositive. The J gene is TRBJ1-2, the V gene TRBV19; D perhaps matches TRBD1 (5 bases). CDR3 in amino acids: CASSIARQGHGYTF. The CDR3 bases are TGTGCCAGTAGTATAGCTCGGCAGGGCCATGGCTACACCTTC.